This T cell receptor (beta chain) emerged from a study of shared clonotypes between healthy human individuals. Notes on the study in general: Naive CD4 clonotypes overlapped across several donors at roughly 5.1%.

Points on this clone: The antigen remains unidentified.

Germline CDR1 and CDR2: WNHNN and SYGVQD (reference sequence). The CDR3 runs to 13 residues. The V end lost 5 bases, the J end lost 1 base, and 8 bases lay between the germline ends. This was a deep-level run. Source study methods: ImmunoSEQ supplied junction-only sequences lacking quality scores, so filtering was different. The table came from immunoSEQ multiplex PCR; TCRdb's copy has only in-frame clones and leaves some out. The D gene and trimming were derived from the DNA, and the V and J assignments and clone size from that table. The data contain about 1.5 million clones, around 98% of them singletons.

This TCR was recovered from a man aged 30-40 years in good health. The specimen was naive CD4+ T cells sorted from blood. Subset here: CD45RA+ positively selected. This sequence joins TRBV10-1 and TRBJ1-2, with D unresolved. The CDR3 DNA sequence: TGCGCCAGCAGTTCCGGATTTAACTATGGCTACACCTTC. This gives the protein CASSSGFNYGYTF.